This T cell receptor beta chain comes out of a study of vaccination effects on CD4 cells after COVID-19. The overall study: Before sequencing, viral peptide pools were used by the ViraFEST assay to expand antigen-specific CD4+ T cells. After the second dose, samples were taken at median day 72.

Cells that had been cultured for roughly eleven days were the source of isolated CD4+ T cells. Participants were vaccinated with two doses of either the BNT162b2 or mRNA-1273 vaccine. Both day 3 and day 7 saw half the medium replaced with IL-2 medium. After removal of 1 base from V and 5 bases from J, the junction contained 3 bases not matched to a gene. Per the germline V gene, CDR1 is LGHDT and CDR2 is YNNKEL (reference sequence). This CDR3 spans 14 amino acids. Turning to this clone: Its antigen remains unidentified.

The assay was immunoSEQ multiplex PCR, and TCRdb's table has in-frame clones only and misses some. In the table there are about 45,000 clones, approximately 72% of which are singletons. Sequencing was performed on CD4+ T cells from PBMCs cultured without peptide, taken after COVID-19 vaccination. The clonotype originates from a human donor who received a COVID-19 vaccine. The J gene is TRBJ1-1, the V gene TRBV3-1 (or the pseudogene TRBV3-2); 8 bases fit TRBD1. CDR3 amino acids: CASSQVTGGTEAFF. CDR3 sequence (DNA): TGTGCCAGCAGCCAAGTAACAGGGGGGACTGAAGCTTTCTTT.